This TCR beta chain comes out of a study of CD8 T cells in ankylosing spondylitis. The study, taken as a whole, reports: In ankylosing spondylitis patients, matched synovial fluid reportedly showed significant enrichment of disease-linked clones. The study identified a TCR beta motif of several highly homologous variants that appeared characteristic of ankylosing spondylitis blood.

The CDR3 spans 12 residues. Trimming cost V 6 bases and J 4 bases, with 13 bases left between them. In germline, CDR1 is DFQATT, CDR2 SNEGSKA (reference sequence). Each TCR beta library was made by quantitative 5'-RACE that incorporated molecular barcodes. One entry per CDR3 protein results from TCRdb running MiXCR on the 5' RACE reads. This table holds approximately 140,000 distinct CDR3 sequences, roughly 8.3% found once. This clonotype was seen ten or more times. The antigen is unknown. The receptor was derived from a male donor with ankylosing spondylitis. The chain joins TRBV20-1 to TRBJ2-7, with D perhaps TRBD2 (5 bases). Sequenced: synovial fluid, either unsorted or a sorted T cell fraction (not recorded which). This CDR3 reads CSAALAWYEQYF. CDR3 sequence (DNA): TGCAGTGCCGCGCTAGCCTGGTACGAGCAGTACTTC.